The rows below give T cell receptor beta chains drawn from one sample of a study of blood T cell repertoires in COVID-19. Only in-frame clones appear in the TCRdb table, and some are missing; sequencing was by immunoSEQ multiplex PCR. Here the sample spans approximately 300,000 clones, 90% being singletons. What was sequenced was PBMCs or T cells enriched from blood (not recorded which). These receptor sequences come from a woman aged 25-40 years who had been exposed to COVID-19. Both conserved end residues are part of each CDR3. The D gene is left open where the match is weak. Some rows mark clone size as missing; the rest say once, few, many or name a class of expanded clone.

>TRBJ1-3|-|TRBD1|TRBV7-2
TGTGCCAGCAGCTTTCGGGACAGCTCTGGAAACACCATATATTTT
CASSFRDSSGNTIYF
>TRBJ1-6|-|-|TRBV7-9
TGTGCCAGCAGCTCGGTCAAGAGCTCCTATAATTCACCCCTCCACTTT
CASSSVKSSYNSPLHF
>TRBJ1-3|few|-|TRBV2
TGTGCCAGCATGAGACAGTCTGGAAACACCATATATTTT
CASMRQSGNTIYF
>TRBJ1-2|-|TRBD1|TRBV4-3
TGCGCCAGCAGCCAAGACAGGGGGCGCAACTATGGCTACACCTTC
CASSQDRGRNYGYTF
>TRBJ1-2|-|-|TRBV6-4
TGTGCCAGCATGGGGGCAAGCTATGGCTACACCTTC
CASMGASYGYTF
>TRBJ2-3|-|-|TRBV10-3
TGTGCCATCAGTGAGTGGGACCAGGGGCCCACAGATACGCAGTATTTT
CAISEWDQGPTDTQYF
>TRBJ2-2|-|TRBD2|TRBV7-2
TGTGCCAGCAGCACTGGAAGAGGACTAGCGGGGGACACCGGGGAGCTGTTTTTT
CASSTGRGLAGDTGELFF
>TRBJ1-2|-|-|TRBV7-6
TGTGCCAGCAGCTTGACAGAGAACTATGGCTACACCTTC
CASSLTENYGYTF
>TRBJ1-5|-|TRBD1|TRBV5-5
TGTGCCAGCAGCTTTCGACAGGGGGAGCATCAGCCCCAGCATTTT
CASSFRQGEHQPQHF
>TRBJ2-1|few|TRBD2|TRBV27
TGTGCCAGCAAGAATCCGGGACTAGCGGGCCGGGACCACACGTACAATGAGCAGTTCTTC
CASKNPGLAGRDHTYNEQFF
>TRBJ1-6|-|-|TRBV11-1
TGTGCCAGCAGCTCCCAGGGGTGGAAGGATTCACCCCTCCACTTT
CASSSQGWKDSPLHF
>TRBJ2-2|-|-|TRBV4-1
TGCGCCAGCAGCCTTAGACCGGGTCTGGCCGGGGAGCTGTTTTTT
CASSLRPGLAGELFF
>TRBJ2-4|-|-|TRBV3-1/TRBV3-2
TGTGCCAGCAGCCAAGACATTCCAGGCAGGGTCGGGAAAAACATTCAGTACTTC
CASSQDIPGRVGKNIQYF
>TRBJ1-2|-|TRBD1|TRBV5-6
TGTGCCAGCAGGCTACAGGGGGCAAGCAACTATGGCTACACCTTC
CASRLQGASNYGYTF
>TRBJ1-2|-|TRBD1|TRBV28
TGTGCCAGCAGGAAGGGACAGTCAGGAAATGGCTACACCTTC
CASRKGQSGNGYTF
>TRBJ2-7|-|TRBD1|TRBV27
TGTGCCAGCAGCACCCCACGGACAGGCGGCTACGAGCAGTACTTC
CASSTPRTGGYEQYF
>TRBJ2-3|once|-|TRBV6-5
TGTGCCAGCAAGACGGGGGGCAACACAGATACGCAGTATTTT
CASKTGGNTDTQYF
>TRBJ1-2|-|-|TRBV24-1
TGTGCCACCAGTGATTTTTCGGGTAATGGCTACACCTTC
CATSDFSGNGYTF
>TRBJ1-2|-|TRBD1|TRBV2
TGTGCCAGCAGTGGGACAGGGACCTATGGCTACACCTTC
CASSGTGTYGYTF
>TRBJ1-2|-|TRBD1|TRBV20-1
TGCAGTGCTAGTTACCGGGACAGGGTCTATGGCTACACCTTC
CSASYRDRVYGYTF
>TRBJ1-1|-|TRBD1|TRBV7-2
TGTGCCAGCAGCCCAACAGGGGCCAGAGCTGAAGCTTTCTTT
CASSPTGARAEAFF
>TRBJ1-4|-|-|TRBV5-4
TGTGCCAGCAGCTTGGGGCGGAGCGGCACTAATGAAAAACTGTTTTTT
CASSLGRSGTNEKLFF
>TRBJ2-5|-|TRBD1|TRBV11-2
TGTGCCAGCAGCCTTCGATCCGGGACAGAGGGGAAGACCCAGTACTTC
CASSLRSGTEGKTQYF
>TRBJ2-5|-|TRBD2|TRBV9
TGTGCCAGCAGCGTAGCCGGGGGGGGAGAGACCCAGTACTTC
CASSVAGGGETQYF
>TRBJ1-3|-|-|TRBV7-9
TGTGCCAGCAGCCCACCGGGCTCTGGAAACACCATATATTTT
CASSPPGSGNTIYF
>TRBJ1-1|few|-|TRBV25-1
TGTGCCAGTGGGTACAGGTCTGAAGCTTTCTTT
CASGYRSEAFF
>TRBJ2-1|-|-|TRBV19
TGTGCCAGTAGAATTCCCGGAGGGGGCGCCCGCAATGAGCAGTTCTTC
CASRIPGGGARNEQFF
>TRBJ2-7|once|-|TRBV5-1
TGCGCCAGCAGCTTGGACAGGACGACCGCCTACGAGCAGTACTTC
CASSLDRTTAYEQYF
>TRBJ1-3|-|TRBD1|TRBV5-1
TGCGCCAGCAGCGCGACAGGGGCCCGCTCTGGAAACACCATATATTTT
CASSATGARSGNTIYF
>TRBJ2-3|-|-|TRBV7-9
TGTGCCAGCAGCTCCGTCCTAGAAGATACGCAGTATTTT
CASSSVLEDTQYF
>TRBJ1-1|-|-|TRBV4-1
TGCGCCAGCAGCCAAACAGGGAAGAACACTGAAGCTTTCTTT
CASSQTGKNTEAFF
>TRBJ2-2|-|TRBD2|TRBV5-1
TGCGCCAGCAGCTTGCACGGGGGGAAAACCGGGGAGCTGTTTTTT
CASSLHGGKTGELFF
>TRBJ1-1|-|-|TRBV5-1
TGCGCCAGCAGCTTGTCGTCCGACAGTATGAACACTGAAGCTTTCTTT
CASSLSSDSMNTEAFF
>TRBJ1-1|-|-|TRBV5-1
TGCGCCAGCAGCTTCCGGGCCAGGGGAGTGAACACTGAAGCTTTCTTT
CASSFRARGVNTEAFF
>TRBJ1-2|-|-|TRBV5-1
TGCGCCAGCAGCTTGGGGTACGGTAACTATGGCTACACCTTC
CASSLGYGNYGYTF
>TRBJ1-2|-|-|TRBV27
TGTGCCAGCAGTTTTTTGGGGGGAGGAAACTATGGCTACACCTTC
CASSFLGGGNYGYTF
>TRBJ2-5|-|-|TRBV7-2
TGTGCCAGCAGCTTAAGCACGTACCAAGAGACCCAGTACTTC
CASSLSTYQETQYF
>TRBJ1-4|-|-|TRBV3-1/TRBV3-2
TGTGCCAGCTCACTGCCAGGTGAAAAACTGTTTTTT
CASSLPGEKLFF
>TRBJ2-7|once|TRBD2|TRBV9
TGTGCCAGCAGCGTAGCGGCTAGCGGGGGGGCCGGGCCCTACGAGCAGTACTTC
CASSVAASGGAGPYEQYF
>TRBJ2-3|few|TRBD1|TRBV5-6
TGTGCCAGCAGCACCCGACAGGGAATGAGCACAGATACGCAGTATTTT
CASSTRQGMSTDTQYF
>TRBJ1-5|-|-|TRBV19
TGTGCCAGTAGTCCTAGAGCCCTGTATAGCAATCAGCCCCAGCATTTT
CASSPRALYSNQPQHF
>TRBJ2-5|-|TRBD2|TRBV2
TGTGCCAGCAGTGGGGGGACTAGGAGCGAGACCCAGTACTTC
CASSGGTRSETQYF
>TRBJ2-5|-|-|TRBV10-1
TGCGCCAGCAGTGAACCACAGGGCGTCCACCAAGAGACCCAGTACTTC
CASSEPQGVHQETQYF
>TRBJ1-1|once|-|TRBV2
TGTGCCAGCACAGTCCAGGGCTTGAACACTGAAGCTTTCTTT
CASTVQGLNTEAFF
>TRBJ2-3|-|-|TRBV7-9
TGTGCCAGCACAAACCGGGACAAAGGCGTGGGTACGCAGTATTTT
CASTNRDKGVGTQYF
>TRBJ2-3|-|TRBD1|TRBV28
TGTGCCAGCAGTATAGGGACAGGGTCCACAGATACGCAGTATTTT
CASSIGTGSTDTQYF
>TRBJ1-2|-|-|TRBV7-3
TGTGCCAGCAGCTTAACAGGAGGGGACTATGGCTACACCTTC
CASSLTGGDYGYTF
>TRBJ1-2|-|-|TRBV18
TGTGCCAGCTCACCGGCCTGGCAGGGCTCTCCCCGTTATGGCTACACCTTC
CASSPAWQGSPRYGYTF